The 9 T cell receptor beta chains listed next were all sequenced from one sample in a study of blood T cell repertoires in COVID-19. Generated by immunoSEQ multiplex PCR, the TCRdb table keeps only in-frame clones and is missing some. The repertoire holds some 70,000 clones, with 81% as singletons. The sample taken for sequencing was peripheral blood. The receptor source for this set is a woman in her seventies with acute or convalescent COVID-19.

The CDR3, as DNA: TGTGCCAGCAGATATACCGGACAGGGAACGGATGGCTACACCTTC. This gives the protein CASRYTGQGTDGYTF. V and J are TRBV28 and TRBJ1-2, with 8 bases lining up with TRBD1. Unmatched junction bases numbered 12, after V lost 6 bases and J lost 6 bases. This CDR3 has 15 residues. From germline, CDR1 is MDHEN and CDR2 SYDVKM.

The CDR3: CSVERTSSDTQYF. The CDR3 DNA reads TGCAGCGTTGAACGGACTAGCTCAGATACGCAGTATTTT. V and J are TRBV29-1 and TRBJ2-3, with 8 bases fitting TRBD2. There are 13 residues in the CDR3. The V and J ends lost 2 bases and 4 bases, in that order; junction bases with no gene match: 2. The V gene's germline CDR1 is SQVTM and CDR2 ANQGSEA.

The gene calls are TRBV5-5 and TRBJ1-2, with TRBD1 matching over 8 bases. The CDR3 sequence is 16 residues long. Trimming cost V 0 bases and J 8 bases; bases outside gene matches: 12. Germline V gene data show CDR1 as SGHKS and CDR2 as YYEKEE (reference sequence). The DNA of the CDR3 is TGTGCCAGCAGCTTGGCCGAAACCGACAGGGGCTACGGCTACACCTTC. It codes for CASSLAETDRGYGYTF.

V gene TRBV18 combines with J gene TRBJ2-5; 11 bases map to TRBD2. V lost 0 bases to trimming and J lost 7 bases; unmatched junction nucleotides: 13. Germline CDR1 KGHSH, CDR2 LQKENI. CDR3 length equals 18 residues. The CDR3 here is CASSPPTSGSSTLATQYF. CDR3 nucleotide sequence: TGTGCCAGCTCACCACCAACTAGCGGGAGTTCCACGCTGGCGACCCAGTACTTC.

This rearrangement joins TRBV11-1 to TRBJ2-3, with 8 nucleotides matching TRBD2. The V gene's germline CDR1 is SGHAT and CDR2 FQDESV (reference sequence). This CDR3 spans 16 amino acids. Trimming at V came to 3 bases and at J to 0 bases, leaving 5 bases not matched to a gene. This chain's CDR3 is CASSFNSGASTDTQYF. CDR3 nucleotides: TGTGCCAGCAGCTTTAATAGCGGGGCCAGCACAGATACGCAGTATTTT.

This clone was picked up a small number of times. The J gene is TRBJ1-2, the V gene TRBV6-2 or TRBV6-3; TRBD1 might be the D (6 bases). The CDR3 totals 14 residues. Germline V gene sequence: CDR1 MNHEY, CDR2 SVGEGT. V lost 6 bases and J lost 2, with 13 bases in between. The CDR3 is CASSDDRNNYGYTF. The CDR3 bases are TGTGCCAGCAGCGATGACAGGAACAACTATGGCTACACCTTC.

The rearrangement uses TRBV5-5 and TRBJ1-4; D is unclear. Between the trimmed V and J ends, which lost 4 bases and 11 bases, there was a span of 15 bases. Germline lookup yields CDR1 SGHKS and CDR2 YYEKEE (reference sequence). The CDR3 contains 13 residues. The CDR3 bases are TGTGCCAGCAGCGTCGGGGAGGGCCTGAAACTGTTTTTT. Amino acids: CASSVGEGLKLFF. The whole variable domain, filled in from reference TRBV5-5 and TRBJ1-4, reads DAGVTQSPTHLIKTRGQQVTLRCSPISGHKSVSWYQQVLGQGPQFIFQYYEKEERGRGNFPDRFSARQFPNYSSELNVNALLLGDSALYLCASSVGEGLKLFFGSGTQLSVL.

The chain links TRBV5-5 to TRBJ1-4; no clear D. There are 16 residues in the CDR3. Germline lookup yields CDR1 SGHKS and CDR2 YYEKEE (reference sequence). Trimming pared 0 bases from V and 0 bases from J, leaving 9 bases between. The DNA of the CDR3 is TGTGCCAGCAGCTTGGCAGTGGCGGCAACTAATGAAAAACTGTTTTTT. Residues: CASSLAVAATNEKLFF.

This clone was seen only once. The chain links TRBV12-5 to TRBJ1-6, with TRBD1 as a possible D gene (5 bases). The germline CDR1 and CDR2 sequences are LGHNT and FRNRAP. The CDR3 runs 16 residues. V was trimmed by 6 bases and J by 7 bases, leaving 19 bases between them. The CDR3 region has the DNA TGTGCTAGTGGATCGGTAATCAGGGCCGGGAATTCACCCCTCCACTTT. As protein: CASGSVIRAGNSPLHF. The whole variable domain, remainder taken from reference TRBV12-5 and TRBJ1-6, is DARVTQTPRHKVTEMGQEVTMRCQPILGHNTVFWYRQTMMQGLELLAYFRNRAPLDDSGMPKDRFSAEMPDATLATLKIQPSEPRDSAVYFCASGSVIRAGNSPLHFGNGTRLTVT.